Below are 16 T cell receptor beta chains sequenced from a single sample in a study of shared clonotypes between healthy human individuals. The method was immunoSEQ multiplex PCR; TCRdb's version includes in-frame clones alone and lacks a portion of them. The sample has fewer than 650,000 clones; roughly 79% are singletons. The specimen was PBMCs. These receptors were collected from a woman aged 40 to 50 in good health. Some clones in this sample may be carry-over from other donors' samples.

The chain is built from TRBV10-3 and TRBJ2-7, with 10 bases fitting TRBD1. This CDR3 is 16 amino acids long. Per germline, CDR1 ENHRY and CDR2 SYGVKD. V shed 2 bases and J 4 bases; nucleotides not matched to a gene: 8. The CDR3 bases are TGTGCCATCAGTGAGGCGGGGACAGGGGACGAGTACGAGCAGTACTTC. The encoded protein is CAISEAGTGDEYEQYF.

V gene TRBV7-9 combines with J gene TRBJ2-3, with TRBD2 matching over 9 bases. This CDR3 has 18 residues. J was trimmed by 0 bases and V by 5 bases; bases with no gene match: 12. CDR1 and CDR2 (germline): SEHNR, FQNEAQ (reference sequence). The CDR3 coding sequence is TGTGCCAGCAGCCCCCTGCTGCGCGGGGGGGCGAGCACAGATACGCAGTATTTT. It specifies CASSPLLRGGASTDTQYF.

In this sample, this clone turned up a few times. The gene calls are TRBV18 and TRBJ1-1, with TRBD1 matching over 8 bases. From germline, CDR1 is KGHSH and CDR2 LQKENI. CDR3 size: 15 residues. The V gene end was trimmed by 2 bases and the J gene end by 10 bases; junction bases not matched to a gene: 12. The CDR3 DNA follows: TGTGCCAGCTCACCAAGTTCATTACAGGGGGAGTTAGCTTTCTTT. As protein: CASSPSSLQGELAFF.

This clone was detected a few times. The chain couples TRBV4-3 to TRBJ1-5; a weak D match, TRBD1 (6 bases). CDR1 LGHNA and CDR2 YSLEER come from the germline V gene. CDR3 length: 15 amino acids. Trimming removed 0 bases from V and 10 bases from J, with 16 bases in between. CDR3 loop: CASSQDSTGRIPQHF. The CDR3 region has the DNA TGCGCCAGCAGCCAAGATTCAACAGGGCGGATTCCCCAGCATTTT.

Turning to this clone: One base away lies a much larger clone, so this may be a sequencing read error. The chain carries TRBV11-2 and TRBJ2-7; 7 nucleotides agree with TRBD1. There are 16 residues in the CDR3. From germline, CDR1 is SGHAT and CDR2 FQNNGV. Here the CDR3 reads CASNLFGQVTSYEQYF. CDR3 nucleotide sequence: TGTGCCAGCAACTTATTCGGACAGGTTACCTCCTACGAGCAGTACTTC.

The CDR3 sequence is CASRGPLGYTF. For the CDR3, the DNA is TGTGCCAGCAGGGGGCCTCTAGGCTACACCTTC. The chain carries TRBV28 and TRBJ1-2, with D perhaps TRBD1 (5 bases). Germline lookup yields CDR1 MDHEN and CDR2 SYDVKM. This CDR3 spans 11 amino acids. V was clipped by 6 bases and J by 8 bases, with 10 bases between them.

In this sample, this clone turned up a few times. Sequence at one end of the junction differs from germline and may be a read error. The sample contains more than one DNA sequence encoding this CDR3. The chain is built from TRBV2 and TRBJ1-5; perhaps TRBD1 as D (5 bases). This CDR3 region has 15 residues. Germline assignment: CDR1 SNHLY and CDR2 FYNNEI. The CDR3 reads CASSPLGARNQPQHF. CDR3 coding DNA: TGCGCCAGCAGTCCACTCGGGGCCAGGAATCAGCCCCAGCATTTT.

The genes are TRBV10-3 and TRBJ2-7; the D gene is possibly TRBD2 (6 bases). The CDR3 runs 15 residues. The V and J ends lost 1 base and 0 bases respectively, with 10 bases between them. Germline-derived CDR1 and CDR2 are ENHRY and SYGVKD. CDR3 in DNA: TGTGCCATCAGTGAGTACCGGGAGCGCTCCTACGAGCAGTACTTC. It encodes CAISEYRERSYEQYF.

A remark on this clone: The sample carries other DNA sequences with the same CDR3. V gene TRBV28 combines with J gene TRBJ1-2, with D hard to call. Between the trimmed V and J ends, which lost 6 bases and 7 bases, there was a span of 21 bases. The CDR3 consists of 15 residues. Germline values: CDR1 MDHEN, CDR2 SYDVKM. CDR3 residues: CASSPLDGKVFGYTF. For the CDR3, the DNA is TGTGCCAGCAGCCCACTCGATGGTAAAGTGTTTGGCTACACCTTC.

Details on this clone: This CDR3 is also generated by other DNA sequences in the sample. Here the CDR3 DNA reads TGTGCCAGTAGTCCTCGAGAGGGCCCCTACGAGCAGTACTTC. As protein: CASSPREGPYEQYF. The J gene is TRBJ2-7, the V gene TRBV19, with a tentative D call TRBD2 (5 bases). Per the germline V gene, CDR1 is LNHDA and CDR2 is SQIVND (reference sequence). Trimming removed 5 bases at V and 2 bases at J, with 13 bases between. This CDR3 comprises 14 residues.

The gene calls are TRBV11-2 and TRBJ2-7, with D perhaps TRBD2 (5 bases). The CDR3 is 14 amino acids. Per the germline V gene, CDR1 is SGHAT and CDR2 is FQNNGV. Trimming took off 0 bases at V and 6 bases at J, with 12 bases between the two ends. Here the CDR3 reads CASSLDSGFGEQYF. As DNA, the CDR3 is TGTGCCAGCAGCTTAGATTCGGGGTTCGGCGAGCAGTACTTC.

CDR3 coding DNA: TGTGCCAGCAGCCCACTTCTAGGGGGAGAGACCCAGTACTTC. This codes for CASSPLLGGETQYF. The rearrangement links TRBV7-6 to TRBJ2-5; TRBD1 is a possible D gene (6 bases). V lost 5 bases and J 4 bases, leaving 14 bases between the germline ends. The CDR3 covers 14 residues. Germline V gene data show CDR1 as SGHVS and CDR2 as FNYEAQ.

V usage is TRBV7-5 and J usage is TRBJ1-5. TRBV7-5 is shown as a pseudogene. The CDR3 sequence is 14 residues long. The CDR3 DNA sequence: TGTGCCAGAAGCTTAAGGGCCCTACATCAGCCCCAGCATTTT. It codes for CARSLRALHQPQHF.

This chain links TRBV9 with TRBJ2-1; no clear D gene. The CDR3 has 11 residues. V was trimmed by 4 bases and J by 10 bases, leaving 9 bases between them. Germline V gives CDR1 SGDLS, CDR2 YYNGEE. The CDR3 loop is CASSPQTEQFF. The DNA for the CDR3 is TGTGCCAGCAGCCCTCAGACAGAGCAGTTCTTC.

V gene TRBV6-1 combines with J gene TRBJ1-3, with D hard to call. The CDR3 extends over 14 amino acids. Germline CDR1 is MNHNS and CDR2 is SASEGT. Trimming shortened V by 7 bases and J by 0 bases, and 10 bases separated the two germline ends. In DNA, the CDR3 is TGTGCCAGCACCAGGCAGAGCTCTGGAAACACCATATATTTT. This codes for CASTRQSSGNTIYF.

The count of this clone is one. The DNA of the CDR3 is TGTGCCAGCAGTTACTCGATGTGGGCCGGCGGGGAGCTGTTTTTT. It yields the protein CASSYSMWAGGELFF. The V gene is TRBV6-7, the J gene TRBJ2-2; D remains unclear. TRBV6-7 is an open reading frame, and its role is uncertain. CDR3 length: 15 residues. Trimming took off 0 bases at V and 7 bases at J, with 12 bases between the two ends.